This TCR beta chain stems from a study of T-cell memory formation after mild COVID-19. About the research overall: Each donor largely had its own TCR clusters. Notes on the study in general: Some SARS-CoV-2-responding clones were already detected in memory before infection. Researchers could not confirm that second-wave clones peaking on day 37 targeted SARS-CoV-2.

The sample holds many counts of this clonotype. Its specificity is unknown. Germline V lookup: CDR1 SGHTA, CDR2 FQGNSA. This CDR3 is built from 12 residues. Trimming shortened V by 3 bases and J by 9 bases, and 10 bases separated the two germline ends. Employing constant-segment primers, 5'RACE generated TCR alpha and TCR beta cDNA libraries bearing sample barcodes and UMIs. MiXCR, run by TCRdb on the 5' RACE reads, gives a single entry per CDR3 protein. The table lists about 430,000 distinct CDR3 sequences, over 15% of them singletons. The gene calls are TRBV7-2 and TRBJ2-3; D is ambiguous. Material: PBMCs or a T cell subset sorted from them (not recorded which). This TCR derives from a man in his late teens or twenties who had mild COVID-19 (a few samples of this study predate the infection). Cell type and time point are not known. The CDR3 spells CASSFPGPTQYF. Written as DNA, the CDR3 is TGTGCCAGCAGCTTCCCCGGGCCGACGCAGTATTTT.